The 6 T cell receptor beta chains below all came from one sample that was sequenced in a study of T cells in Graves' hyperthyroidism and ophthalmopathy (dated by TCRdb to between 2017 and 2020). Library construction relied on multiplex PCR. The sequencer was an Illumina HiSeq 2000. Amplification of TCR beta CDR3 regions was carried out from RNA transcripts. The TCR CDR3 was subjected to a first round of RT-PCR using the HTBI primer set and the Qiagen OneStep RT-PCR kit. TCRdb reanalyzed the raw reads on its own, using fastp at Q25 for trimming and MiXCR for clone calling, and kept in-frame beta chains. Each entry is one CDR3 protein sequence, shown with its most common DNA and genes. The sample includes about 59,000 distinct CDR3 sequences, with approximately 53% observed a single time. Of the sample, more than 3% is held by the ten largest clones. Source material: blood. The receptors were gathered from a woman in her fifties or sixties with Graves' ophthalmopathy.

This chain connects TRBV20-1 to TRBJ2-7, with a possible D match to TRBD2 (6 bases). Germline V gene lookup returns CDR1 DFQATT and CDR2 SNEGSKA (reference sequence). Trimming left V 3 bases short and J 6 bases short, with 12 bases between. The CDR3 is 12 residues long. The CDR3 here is CSASSGGGEQYV. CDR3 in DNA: TGCAGTGCTAGTTCCGGGGGAGGCGAGCAGTACGTC.

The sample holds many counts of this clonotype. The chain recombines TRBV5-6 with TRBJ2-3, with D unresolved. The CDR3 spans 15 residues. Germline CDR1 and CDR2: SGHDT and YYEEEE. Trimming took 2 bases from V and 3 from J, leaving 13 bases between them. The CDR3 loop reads CASSFQTELTDTQYF. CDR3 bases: TGTGCCAGCAGCTTCCAAACAGAGCTAACAGATACGCAGTATTTT. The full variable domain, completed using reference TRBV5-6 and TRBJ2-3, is DAGVTQSPTHLIKTRGQQVTLRCSPKSGHDTVSWYQQALGQGPQFIFQYYEEEERQRGNFPDRFSGHQFPNYSSELNVNALLLGDSALYLCASSFQTELTDTQYFGPGTRLTVL.

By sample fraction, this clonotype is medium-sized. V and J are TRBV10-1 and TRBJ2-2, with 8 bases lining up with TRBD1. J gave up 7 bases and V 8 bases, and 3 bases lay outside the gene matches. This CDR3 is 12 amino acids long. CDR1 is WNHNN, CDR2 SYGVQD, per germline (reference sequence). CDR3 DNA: TGCGCCAGCGGACAGGGAAACGGGGAGCTGTTTTTT. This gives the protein CASGQGNGELFF.

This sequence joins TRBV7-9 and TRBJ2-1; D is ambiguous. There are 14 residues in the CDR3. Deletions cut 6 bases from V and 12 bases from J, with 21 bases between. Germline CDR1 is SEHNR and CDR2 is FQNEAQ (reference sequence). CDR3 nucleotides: TGTGCCAGCAGGTTTCCCCCTAGTTTCGATACGCAGTTCTTC. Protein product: CASRFPPSFDTQFF.

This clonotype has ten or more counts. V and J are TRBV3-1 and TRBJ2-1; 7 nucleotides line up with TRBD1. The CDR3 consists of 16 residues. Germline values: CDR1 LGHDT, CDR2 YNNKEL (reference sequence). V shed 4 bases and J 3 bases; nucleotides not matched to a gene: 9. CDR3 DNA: TGTGCCAGCAGCCCTTCCGGGACAGCCCACTACAATGAGCAGTTCTTC. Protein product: CASSPSGTAHYNEQFF.

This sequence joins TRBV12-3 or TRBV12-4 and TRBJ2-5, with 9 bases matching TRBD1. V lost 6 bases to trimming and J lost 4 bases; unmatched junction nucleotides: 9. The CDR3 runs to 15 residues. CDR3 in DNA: TGTGCCAGCAGGGCGTGGACAGGGGAGGGAGAGACCCAGTACTTC. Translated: CASRAWTGEGETQYF.